This T cell receptor (beta chain) originates from a study of T-cell memory formation after mild COVID-19. Regarding the study as a whole: Among contracting clones, CD4+ were mainly CM/EM and CD8+ enriched in EMRA. SARS-CoV-2 specificity was not confirmed for second-wave clones peaking on day 37.

Germline CDR1 reads SGHVS; CDR2 reads FNYEAQ. With 3 bases removed from V and 0 bases from J, the gap between germline ends came to 2 bases. CDR3 length: 12 residues. TCRdb re-analysed the 5' RACE reads in MiXCR, keeping a single row per CDR3 protein. The profile shows roughly 610,000 distinct CDR3 sequences, roughly 17% of them singletons. This clonotype has a handful of counts. Its antigen is not known. This may be a read error, as it is one base from a much larger clone. Sequenced sample: PBMCs or a T cell subset sorted from them (not recorded which). This receptor was obtained from an adult woman who had mild COVID-19 (a few samples of this study predate the infection). Cell type and time point are not known. J is TRBJ2-5 and V is TRBV7-6; D uncertain. CDR3 sequence reads: CASSFYQETQYF. The CDR3 DNA follows: TGTGCCAGCAGCTTTTACCAAGAGACCCAGTACTTC. Looking up the rest from reference TRBV7-6 and TRBJ2-5 gives the full variable domain: GAGVSQSPRYKVTKRGQDVALRCDPISGHVSLYWYRQALGQGPEFLTYFNYEAQQDKSGLPNDRFSAERPEGSISTLTIQRTEQRDSAMYRCASSFYQETQYFGPGTRLLVL.